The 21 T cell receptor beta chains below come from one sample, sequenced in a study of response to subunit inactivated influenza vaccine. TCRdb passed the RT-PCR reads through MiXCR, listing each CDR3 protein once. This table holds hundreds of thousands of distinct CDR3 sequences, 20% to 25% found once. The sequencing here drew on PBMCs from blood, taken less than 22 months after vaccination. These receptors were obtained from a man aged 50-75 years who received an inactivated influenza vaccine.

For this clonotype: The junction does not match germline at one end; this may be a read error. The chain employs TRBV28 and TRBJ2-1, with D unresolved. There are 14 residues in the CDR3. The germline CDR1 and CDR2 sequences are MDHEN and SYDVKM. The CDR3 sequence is CASSLSAVYNERFF. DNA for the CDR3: TGTGCCAGCAGTTTATCTGCGGTCTACAATGAGCGGTTCTTC. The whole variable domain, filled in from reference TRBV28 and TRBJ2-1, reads DVKVTQSSRYLVKRTGEKVFLECVQDMDHENMFWYRQDPGLGLRLIYFSYDVKMKEKGDIPEGYSVSREKKERFSLILESASTNQTSMYLCASSLSAVYNERFFGPGTRLTVL.

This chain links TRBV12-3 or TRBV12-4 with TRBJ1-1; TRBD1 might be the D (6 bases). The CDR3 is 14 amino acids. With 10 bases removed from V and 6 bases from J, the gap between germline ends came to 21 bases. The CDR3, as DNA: TGTGCCACCAGGTGGGGCGTAAACAGGGCTGAAGCTTTCTTT. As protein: CATRWGVNRAEAFF.

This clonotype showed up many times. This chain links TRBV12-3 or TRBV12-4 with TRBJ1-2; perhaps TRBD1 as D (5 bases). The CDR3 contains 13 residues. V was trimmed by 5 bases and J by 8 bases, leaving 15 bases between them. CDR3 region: CASSHGDRYGYTF. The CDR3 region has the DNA TGTGCCAGCAGTCATGGAGACAGATACGGCTACACCTTC.

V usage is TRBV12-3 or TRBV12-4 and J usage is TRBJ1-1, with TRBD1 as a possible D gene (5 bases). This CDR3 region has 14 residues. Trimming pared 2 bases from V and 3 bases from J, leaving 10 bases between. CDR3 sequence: CASSLTGVHTEAFF. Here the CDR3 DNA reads TGTGCCAGCAGTTTAACGGGGGTCCACACTGAAGCTTTCTTT.

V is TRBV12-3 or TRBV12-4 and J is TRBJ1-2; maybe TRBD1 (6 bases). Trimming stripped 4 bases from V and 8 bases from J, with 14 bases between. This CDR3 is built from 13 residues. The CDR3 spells CASSSDGGLGYTF. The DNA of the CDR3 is TGTGCCAGCAGTTCGGATGGGGGGCTCGGCTACACCTTC.

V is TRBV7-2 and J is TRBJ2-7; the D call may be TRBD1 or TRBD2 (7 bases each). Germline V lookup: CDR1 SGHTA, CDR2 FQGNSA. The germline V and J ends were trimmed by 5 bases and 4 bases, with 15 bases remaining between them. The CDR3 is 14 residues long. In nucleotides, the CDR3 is TGTGCCAGCAGCCCTGGGGGGGGACAGTACGAGCAGTACTTC. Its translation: CASSPGGGQYEQYF.

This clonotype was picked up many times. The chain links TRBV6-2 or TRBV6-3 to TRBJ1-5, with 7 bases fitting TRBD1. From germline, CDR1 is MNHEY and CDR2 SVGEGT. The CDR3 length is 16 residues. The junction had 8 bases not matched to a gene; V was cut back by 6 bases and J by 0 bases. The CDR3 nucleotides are TGTGCCAGCAGGACCGGGACAGATCTTAGCAATCAGCCCCAGCATTTT. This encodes CASRTGTDLSNQPQHF.

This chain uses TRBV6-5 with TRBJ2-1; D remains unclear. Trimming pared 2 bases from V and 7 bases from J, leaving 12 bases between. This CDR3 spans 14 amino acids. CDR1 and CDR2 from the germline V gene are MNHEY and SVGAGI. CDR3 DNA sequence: TGTGCCAGCAGTTACCAACCTTTGGGGAATGAGCAGTTCTTC. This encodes CASSYQPLGNEQFF.

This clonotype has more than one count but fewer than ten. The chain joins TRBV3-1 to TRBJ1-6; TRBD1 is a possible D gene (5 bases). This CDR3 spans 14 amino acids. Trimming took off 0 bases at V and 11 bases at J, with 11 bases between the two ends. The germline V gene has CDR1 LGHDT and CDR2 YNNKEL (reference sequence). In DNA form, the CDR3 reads TGTGCCAGCAGCCAAGAGCAGGGTAGGGCACCCCTCCACTTT. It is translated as CASSQEQGRAPLHF.

The chain's CDR3 is CASSLAVRVFGGYTF. The CDR3, as DNA: TGTGCCAGCAGCTTAGCGGTCAGGGTTTTTGGTGGCTACACCTTC. This chain connects TRBV11-2 to TRBJ1-2, with D possibly TRBD1 on 5 matching bases. The germline gives CDR1 SGHAT, CDR2 FQNNGV. The CDR3 contains 15 residues. Trimming took 1 base from V and 7 from J, leaving 16 bases between them.

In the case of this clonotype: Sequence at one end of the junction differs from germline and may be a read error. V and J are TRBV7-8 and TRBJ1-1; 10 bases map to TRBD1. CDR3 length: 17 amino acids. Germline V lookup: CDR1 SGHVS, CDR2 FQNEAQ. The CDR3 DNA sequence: TGTGCCAGCAGCTTAGGTTTCCGGGACAGGGGCCGCGGAGAAGCTTTATTT. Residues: CASSLGFRDRGRGEALF.

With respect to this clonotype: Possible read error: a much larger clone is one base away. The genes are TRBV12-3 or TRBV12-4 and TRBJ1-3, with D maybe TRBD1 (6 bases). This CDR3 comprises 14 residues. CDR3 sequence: CAGSPRGSGNTIYF. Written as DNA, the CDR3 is TGTGCCGGCAGCCCCAGGGGCTCTGGAAACACCATATATTTT.

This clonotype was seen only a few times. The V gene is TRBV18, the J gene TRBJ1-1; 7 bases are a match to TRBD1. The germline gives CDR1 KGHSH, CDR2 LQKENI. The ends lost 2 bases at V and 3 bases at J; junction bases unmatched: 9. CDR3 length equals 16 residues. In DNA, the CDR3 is TGTGCCAGCTCACCAGTGAGGGGGCATGAGGACACTGAAGCTTTCTTT. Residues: CASSPVRGHEDTEAFF.

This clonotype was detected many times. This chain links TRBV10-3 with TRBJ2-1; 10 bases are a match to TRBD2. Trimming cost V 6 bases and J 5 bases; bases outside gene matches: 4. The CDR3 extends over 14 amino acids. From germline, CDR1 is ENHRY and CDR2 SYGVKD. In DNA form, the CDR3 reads TGTGCCATCAGCCTAGCGGGAGAGAACAATGAGCAGTTCTTC. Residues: CAISLAGENNEQFF.

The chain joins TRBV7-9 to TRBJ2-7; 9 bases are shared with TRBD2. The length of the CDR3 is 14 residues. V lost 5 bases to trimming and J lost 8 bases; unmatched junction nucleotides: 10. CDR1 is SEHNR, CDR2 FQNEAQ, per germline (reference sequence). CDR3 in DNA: TGTGCCAGCAGCCCCCTTAGCGGGGGCCCCCAGCAGTACTTC. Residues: CASSPLSGGPQQYF.

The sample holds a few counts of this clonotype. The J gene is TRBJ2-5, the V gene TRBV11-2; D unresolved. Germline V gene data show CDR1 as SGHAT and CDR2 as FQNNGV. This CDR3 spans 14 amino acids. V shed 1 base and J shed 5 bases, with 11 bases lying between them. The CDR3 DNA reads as TGTGCCAGCAGCTTAGGAACTATTCAGGAGACCCAGTACTTC. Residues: CASSLGTIQETQYF.

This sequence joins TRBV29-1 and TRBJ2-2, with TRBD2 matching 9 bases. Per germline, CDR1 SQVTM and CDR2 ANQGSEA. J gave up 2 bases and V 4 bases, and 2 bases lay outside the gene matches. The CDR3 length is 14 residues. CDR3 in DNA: TGCAGCGTTGGGCTAGCGGGAAACACCGGGGAGCTGTTTTTT. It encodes CSVGLAGNTGELFF.

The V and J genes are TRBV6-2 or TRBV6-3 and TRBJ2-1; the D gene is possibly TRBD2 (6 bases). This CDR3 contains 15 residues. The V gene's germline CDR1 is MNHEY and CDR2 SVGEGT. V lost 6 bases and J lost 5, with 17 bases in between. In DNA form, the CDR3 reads TGTGCCAGCAGCCCCCCCGGGACTTCGAACAATGAGCAGTTCTTC. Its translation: CASSPPGTSNNEQFF.

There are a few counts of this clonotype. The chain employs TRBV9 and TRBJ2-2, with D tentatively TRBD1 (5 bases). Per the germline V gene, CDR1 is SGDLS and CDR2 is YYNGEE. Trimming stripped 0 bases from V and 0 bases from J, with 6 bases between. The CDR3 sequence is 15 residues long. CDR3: CASSVAGTNTGELFF. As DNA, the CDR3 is TGTGCCAGCAGCGTAGCAGGGACGAACACCGGGGAGCTGTTTTTT.

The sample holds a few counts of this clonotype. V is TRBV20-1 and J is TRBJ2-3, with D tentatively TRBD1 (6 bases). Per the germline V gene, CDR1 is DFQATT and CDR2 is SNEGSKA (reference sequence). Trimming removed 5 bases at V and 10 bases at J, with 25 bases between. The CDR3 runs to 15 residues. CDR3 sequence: CSAEAYQQGSDAQYF. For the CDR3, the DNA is TGCAGTGCTGAAGCCTACCAACAGGGTTCTGATGCGCAGTATTTT.

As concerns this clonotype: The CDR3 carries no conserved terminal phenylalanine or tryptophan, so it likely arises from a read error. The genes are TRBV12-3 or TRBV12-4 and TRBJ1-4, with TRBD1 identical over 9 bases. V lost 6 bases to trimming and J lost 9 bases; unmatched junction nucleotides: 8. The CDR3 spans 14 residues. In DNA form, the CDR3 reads TGTGCCAGCAGCCGACCCGGGACAGGGAAAAAACTGTTTTTA. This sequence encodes CASSRPGTGKKLFL.